Listed here are 28 T cell receptor beta chains from one sample, sequenced in a study of cytomegalovirus exposure and HLA in healthy donors. Clones were read by immunoSEQ multiplex PCR, and TCRdb kept only the in-frame ones, dropping some. Counted here are 99,000 or so clones, 85% to 90% occurring once; the ten biggest clones make up 4%. The sequencing input was PBMCs. These receptor sequences come from a woman under 30 in good health and CMV-seropositive.

The gene calls are TRBV2 and TRBJ1-4; 9 bases are a match to TRBD1. CDR1 and CDR2 from the germline V gene are SNHLY and FYNNEI. V was clipped by 4 bases and J by 10 bases; unmatched bases: 10. The CDR3 is 15 amino acids. CDR3 nucleotides: TGTGCCAGCAGTGCCGGGACAGGGAGGGTCGTAAAACTGTTTTTT. This gives the protein CASSAGTGRVVKLFF. The whole variable domain, remainder taken from reference TRBV2 and TRBJ1-4, is EPEVTQTPSHQVTQMGQEVILRCVPISNHLYFYWYRQILGQKVEFLVSFYNNEISEKSEIFDDQFSVERPDGSNFTLKIRSTKLEDSAMYFCASSAGTGRVVKLFFGSGTQLSVL.

This chain uses TRBV7-9 with TRBJ1-6; no firm D call. The CDR3 has 13 residues. Germline V lookup: CDR1 SEHNR, CDR2 FQNEAQ (reference sequence). Trimming cost V 5 bases and J 11 bases, with 13 bases left between them. The CDR3 is CASSPAPGTPLHF. Written as DNA, the CDR3 is TGTGCCAGCAGCCCAGCTCCGGGGACACCCCTCCACTTT.

The chain uses TRBV18 and TRBJ2-1; 8 positions agree with TRBD1. V lost 6 bases to trimming and J lost 5 bases; unmatched junction nucleotides: 9. The CDR3 consists of 15 residues. CDR1 KGHSH and CDR2 LQKENI come from the germline V gene. The CDR3, as DNA: TGTGCCAGCTCGATGTACCGGGGACAGGACAATGAGCAGTTCTTC. It is translated as CASSMYRGQDNEQFF.

The V call is TRBV9, the J call TRBJ2-7, with D possibly TRBD2 on 7 matching bases. V shed 0 bases and J shed 6 bases, with 13 bases lying between them. Germline CDR1 is SGDLS and CDR2 is YYNGEE. CDR3 size: 14 residues. The CDR3 sequence: CASSVVWGGGEQYF. The DNA of the CDR3 is TGTGCCAGCAGCGTAGTCTGGGGGGGCGGCGAGCAGTACTTC.

The rearrangement uses TRBV10-1 and TRBJ2-2, with 7 positions matching TRBD2. The germline V gene has CDR1 WNHNN and CDR2 SYGVQD (reference sequence). The CDR3 spans 15 residues. V lost 5 bases, J lost 0 bases, and 3 bases stayed unmatched. The CDR3 DNA follows: TGCGCCAGCAGTAAGCGGGATTCGAACACCGGGGAGCTGTTTTTT. Its translation is CASSKRDSNTGELFF.

The chain joins TRBV27 to TRBJ1-4; TRBD1 matches 7 bases. With 3 bases clipped from V and 8 bases from J, the junction kept 9 bases outside the gene matches. Germline-derived CDR1 and CDR2 are MNHEY and SMNVEV (reference sequence). CDR3 size: 15 residues. This CDR3 is CASSLLWDREEKLFF. The CDR3 nucleotides read TGTGCCAGCAGTTTGTTATGGGACAGAGAAGAAAAACTGTTTTTT.

The J gene is TRBJ2-1, the V gene TRBV30, with D maybe TRBD1 (5 bases). Trimming cost V 1 base and J 11 bases, with 15 bases left between them. This CDR3 has 13 amino acids. Germline lookup yields CDR1 GTSNPN and CDR2 SVGIG (reference sequence). DNA of the CDR3: TGTGCCTGGAGTGCGAACAGGCCGTCCAAGCAGTTCTTC. Amino acid sequence: CAWSANRPSKQFF. The entire variable domain, with the rest obtained from reference TRBV30 and TRBJ2-1, is as follows: SQTIHQWPATLVQPVGSPLSLECTVEGTSNPNLYWYRQAAGRGLQLLFYSVGIGQISSEVPQNLSASRPQDRQFILSSKKLLLSDSGFYLCAWSANRPSKQFFGPGTRLTVL.

V gene TRBV5-1 combines with J gene TRBJ2-3, with D possibly matching TRBD2 (6 bases). Trimming left V 1 base short and J 6 bases short, with 15 bases between. The CDR3 totals 15 residues. From germline, CDR1 is SGHRS and CDR2 YFSETQ. CDR3 loop: CASSLPRDSGDTQYF. The CDR3 nucleotides read TGCGCCAGCAGCTTGCCCCGGGACTCTGGGGATACGCAGTATTTT.

V and J are TRBV15 and TRBJ1-2; perhaps TRBD1 as D (6 bases). The germline CDR1 and CDR2 sequences are LNHNV and YYDKDF (reference sequence). This CDR3 comprises 14 residues. V was pared by 5 bases and J by 8 bases, with 18 bases between. DNA of the CDR3: TGTGCCACCAGCGGCACAGGGTCCTATTTGGGCTACACCTTC. Translated: CATSGTGSYLGYTF.

The V gene is TRBV2, the J gene TRBJ2-1, with 9 bases lining up with TRBD2. The ends lost 6 bases at V and 10 bases at J; junction bases unmatched: 10. Germline CDR1 and CDR2: SNHLY and FYNNEI. The CDR3 totals 14 residues. The CDR3 bases are TGTGCCAGCAGGAGGACTAGCGTCGTCGGGGAGCAGTTCTTC. Translating it yields CASRRTSVVGEQFF.

The J gene is TRBJ2-6, the V gene TRBV9, with 8 bases that match TRBD1. Germline V gene sequence: CDR1 SGDLS, CDR2 YYNGEE. The junction had 8 bases not matched to a gene; V was cut back by 2 bases and J by 4 bases. The CDR3 runs to 17 residues. The CDR3 loop reads CASSVTAGGDGANVLTF. Here the CDR3 DNA reads TGTGCCAGCAGCGTCACCGCAGGGGGCGACGGGGCCAACGTCCTGACTTTC.

The chain has TRBV7-9 and TRBJ2-3; D call uncertain. The V end was cut by 0 bases, the J end by 4 bases, with 5 bases between. The length of the CDR3 is 13 residues. CDR1 is SEHNR, CDR2 FQNEAQ, per germline (reference sequence). CDR3 bases: TGTGCCAGCAGCTTAGCGGGCGCAGATACGCAGTATTTT. It yields the protein CASSLAGADTQYF.

The rearrangement links TRBV9 to TRBJ1-5; tentative D call: TRBD1 (5 bases). The V end was cut by 4 bases, the J end by 4 bases, with 15 bases between. The length of the CDR3 is 15 residues. The germline V gene has CDR1 SGDLS and CDR2 YYNGEE. As DNA, the CDR3 is TGTGCCAGCAGCCCAACCGGGGGAGGTAATCAGCCCCAGCATTTT. Its translation: CASSPTGGGNQPQHF.

The chain joins TRBV30 to TRBJ1-1, with unresolved D. V was pared by 5 bases and J by 5 bases, with 12 bases between. Germline V gene lookup returns CDR1 GTSNPN and CDR2 SVGIG (reference sequence). The CDR3 is 12 residues long. The CDR3 sequence is CAWYPANTEAFF. The DNA of the CDR3 is TGTGCCTGGTATCCCGCGAATACTGAAGCTTTCTTT.

This clone appeared once. In DNA, the CDR3 is TGTGCCAGCAGGGACGTTTCGGGGTCCTACGAGCAGTACTTC. Translation gives CASRDVSGSYEQYF. V usage is TRBV6-6 and J usage is TRBJ2-7; TRBD2 might be the D (5 bases). In germline, CDR1 is MNHNY, CDR2 SVGAGI (reference sequence). V was pared by 6 bases and J by 1 base, with 13 bases between. The CDR3 loop spans 14 amino acids.

The chain uses TRBV4-2 and TRBJ1-5, with TRBD1 as a possible D gene (6 bases). CDR3 size: 15 residues. CDR1 is LGHNA and CDR2 is YNFKEQ in the germline V gene. Trimming shortened V by 2 bases and J by 4 bases, and 12 bases separated the two germline ends. CDR3 DNA: TGTGCCAGCAGCCAACCTACAGGGAGAAATCAGCCCCAGCATTTT. Translating it yields CASSQPTGRNQPQHF.

This clone was picked up a small number of times. CDR3 nucleotide sequence: TGTGCCAGCAGCATACAAGCGGGGAAACTGTTTTTT. Protein sequence: CASSIQAGKLFF. This rearrangement joins TRBV7-2 to TRBJ1-4; D not certain. There are 12 residues in the CDR3. Germline CDR1 and CDR2: SGHTA and FQGNSA. Trimming stripped 5 bases from V and 11 bases from J, with 12 bases between.

The chain employs TRBV20-1 and TRBJ1-2; D possibly corresponds to TRBD1 (5 bases). Trimming pared 5 bases from V and 5 bases from J, leaving 9 bases between. This CDR3 spans 11 amino acids. Germline CDR1 is DFQATT and CDR2 is SNEGSKA (reference sequence). The CDR3 region is CSAGTHYGYTF. The CDR3 DNA reads as TGCAGTGCTGGGACTCATTATGGCTACACCTTC.

The chain links TRBV27 to TRBJ1-4; perhaps TRBD1 as D (6 bases). The CDR3 loop spans 15 amino acids. Germline CDR1 is MNHEY and CDR2 is SMNVEV (reference sequence). Trimming stripped 6 bases from V and 3 bases from J, with 14 bases between. The CDR3 coding sequence is TGTGCCAGCAGGGGGAGGGGGTCGCCTAATGAAAAACTGTTTTTT. Translating it yields CASRGRGSPNEKLFF.

The CDR3 nucleotides are TGTGCCAGCAGTGAAGGGGGGAACAGGATTGAAGCTTTCTTT. Translated, it gives CASSEGGNRIEAFF. The V and J genes are TRBV25-1 and TRBJ1-1, with a possible D match to TRBD1 (5 bases). The germline V gene has CDR1 MGHDK and CDR2 SYGVNS. V shed 2 bases and J shed 7 bases, with 14 bases lying between them. The CDR3 is 14 amino acids.

This clone has a single count. The V gene is TRBV2, the J gene TRBJ2-5; 13 nucleotides line up with TRBD2. The germline gives CDR1 SNHLY, CDR2 FYNNEI. The CDR3 is made up of 16 amino acids. V trimming: 5 bases; J trimming: 2 bases; junction bases outside the gene matches: 5. DNA of the CDR3: TGTGCCAGCAGTTCACCACTAGCGGGGGGGCAAGAGACCCAGTACTTC. This encodes CASSSPLAGGQETQYF.

The CDR3: CASSLASGINYGYTF. CDR3 DNA sequence: TGCGCCAGCAGCTTGGCTTCAGGTATCAACTATGGCTACACCTTC. The genes are TRBV5-1 and TRBJ1-2, with D unresolved. CDR1 is SGHRS, CDR2 YFSETQ, per germline. V shed 0 bases and J shed 2 bases, with 11 bases lying between them. The CDR3 extends over 15 amino acids.

The gene calls are TRBV27 and TRBJ2-6; 9 nucleotides match TRBD1. The CDR3 has 21 amino acids. CDR1 and CDR2 from the germline V gene are MNHEY and SMNVEV (reference sequence). The ends lost 0 bases at V and 0 bases at J; junction bases unmatched: 12. In DNA, the CDR3 is TGTGCCAGCAGTTTATCCAATCGACAGGGGGGTACACTCTCTGGGGCCAACGTCCTGACTTTC. This gives the protein CASSLSNRQGGTLSGANVLTF.

J is TRBJ2-1 and V is TRBV7-3; D is possibly TRBD1 (6 bases). The CDR3 extends over 14 amino acids. The germline gives CDR1 SGHTA, CDR2 FQGTGA. The V end was cut by 1 base, the J end by 6 bases, with 10 bases between. Here the CDR3 DNA reads TGTGCCAGCAGCTTAAACAGGGAAAGCAATGAGCAGTTCTTC. Protein sequence: CASSLNRESNEQFF.

The chain uses TRBV27 and TRBJ2-1; possible D gene TRBD1, 6 bases. V shed 5 bases and J shed 8 bases, with 16 bases lying between them. CDR1 and CDR2 from the germline V gene are MNHEY and SMNVEV (reference sequence). The CDR3 runs 14 residues. The CDR3 spells CASSRQDEGYEQFF. In DNA form, the CDR3 reads TGTGCCAGCAGTAGACAGGATGAAGGCTATGAGCAGTTCTTC.

The chain recombines TRBV5-1 with TRBJ2-7; D remains ambiguous. The CDR3 is made up of 14 amino acids. The V and J ends lost 0 bases and 1 base respectively, with 8 bases between them. CDR1 and CDR2 (germline): SGHRS, YFSETQ. The CDR3 reads CASSLDLRSYEQYF. CDR3 bases: TGCGCCAGCAGCTTGGACTTGCGGTCCTACGAGCAGTACTTC.

The chain has TRBV7-3 and TRBJ2-7; 7 nucleotides agree with TRBD2. This CDR3 has 13 amino acids. Germline V gene sequence: CDR1 SGHTA, CDR2 FQGTGA. V lost 1 base and J lost 5; bases outside the gene matches: 2. CDR3 sequence (DNA): TGTGCCAGCAGCTTAAACAGCGGGGACGAGCAGTACTTC. As protein: CASSLNSGDEQYF.

The genes are TRBV6-5 and TRBJ2-3; a weak D match, TRBD2 (6 bases). Germline CDR1 MNHEY, CDR2 SVGAGI. Trimming cost V 2 bases and J 0 bases, with 9 bases left between them. CDR3 length: 15 amino acids. The CDR3: CASSYSGHSTDTQYF. In DNA form, the CDR3 reads TGTGCCAGCAGTTACAGCGGGCATAGCACAGATACGCAGTATTTT.